One T cell receptor (beta chain) is described in this entry. This record comes from a study of radiotherapy plus CTLA-4 blockade in lung cancer. The repertoire was sequenced with immunoSEQ multiplex PCR; TCRdb's copy has only in-frame clones and lacks some. There are 120,000 or so clones in the sample; approximately 84% occur only once, and roughly 5.2% lies in the top ten. Chemo-refractory metastatic non-small-cell lung cancer patients underwent focal radiation alongside CTLA-4 blockade with ipilimumab. The starting material was peripheral blood, obtained from a patient treated with radiotherapy plus ipilimumab. The TCR originated in a human donor with non-small cell lung cancer who had a partial response to radiotherapy plus ipilimumab.

The CDR3 bases are TGTGCCATCAGTGAGTCTGGGGCAGGGCCCGATGATGAAGCTTTCTTT. This codes for CAISESGAGPDDEAFF. The gene calls are TRBV10-3 and TRBJ1-1; D is perhaps TRBD1 (5 bases). The length of the CDR3 is 16 residues. Germline values: CDR1 ENHRY, CDR2 SYGVKD. V lost 0 bases and J lost 7, with 18 bases in between.